This entry lists 15 T cell receptor beta chains sequenced from one sample in a study of vaccination effects on CD4 cells after COVID-19. TCRdb keeps only in-frame clones here, not all; method: immunoSEQ multiplex PCR. The top ten hold roughly 15% of the sample, which has about 30,000 clones, 60% to 80% seen once. No antigen is known for these receptors. Expansion with viral peptide pools was applied to antigen-specific CD4+ T cells by the ViraFEST assay prior to sequencing. With roughly nine days of culture completed, CD4+ T cells were isolated. Each participant was administered two doses of either the BNT162b2 or the mRNA-1273 vaccine. The sample consisted of CD4+ T cells from PBMCs cultured with HCoV-229E spike peptides, taken after COVID-19 vaccination. The receptors were gathered from a human donor who received a COVID-19 vaccine.

V and J are TRBV27 and TRBJ2-1, with D possibly called TRBD1 or TRBD2 (5 bases each). Germline loops: CDR1 MNHEY, CDR2 SMNVEV (reference sequence). V shed 5 bases and J shed 7 bases, with 21 bases lying between them. This CDR3 spans 16 amino acids. CDR3 bases: TGTGCCAGCAGTCGCGTGACCTCAGGGTGGGGGAATGAGCAGTTCTTC. This encodes CASSRVTSGWGNEQFF.

V usage is TRBV23-1 and J usage is TRBJ2-3, with a weak D call TRBD1 (6 bases). TRBV23-1 is recorded as an ORF, its role being uncertain. V lost 7 bases and J 2 bases, leaving 16 bases between the germline ends. This CDR3 is built from 15 residues. CDR3 nucleotide sequence: TGCGCCAGCACGAATGGGACACCAATCACAGATACGCAGTATTTT. Encoded protein: CASTNGTPITDTQYF.

The V and J genes are TRBV5-1 and TRBJ1-3; 7 nucleotides match TRBD1. Trimming took 0 bases from V and 4 from J; bases not matched to a gene: 10. The CDR3 is 17 residues long. Germline CDR1 SGHRS, CDR2 YFSETQ. CDR3 residues: CASSLDRGAGSGNTIYF. CDR3 nucleotide sequence: TGCGCCAGCAGCTTGGACAGGGGCGCAGGATCCGGAAACACCATATATTTT.

This chain connects TRBV5-4 to TRBJ1-1; D remains unclear. Germline lookup yields CDR1 SGHNT and CDR2 YYREEE (reference sequence). V was pared by 3 bases and J by 1 base, with 4 bases between. This CDR3 spans 12 amino acids. Here the CDR3 DNA reads TGTGCCAGCAGCTCGAGGAACACTGAAGCTTTCTTT. It codes for CASSSRNTEAFF.

The chain has TRBV18 and TRBJ1-1; D unresolved. The germline V and J ends were trimmed by 3 bases and 4 bases, with 18 bases remaining between them. CDR1 is KGHSH and CDR2 is LQKENI in the germline V gene. The CDR3 spans 16 residues. Written as DNA, the CDR3 is TGTGCCAGCTCACCTCAACAATTTCAGACGGGCACTGAAGCTTTCTTT. It translates to CASSPQQFQTGTEAFF.

The J gene is TRBJ2-1, the V gene TRBV25-1; 8 nucleotides line up with TRBD1. The junction had 4 bases not matched to a gene; V was cut back by 5 bases and J by 1 base. The CDR3 loop spans 15 amino acids. Germline CDR1 is MGHDK and CDR2 is SYGVNS. The CDR3 is CASSIRQGSYNEQFF. For the CDR3, the DNA is TGTGCCAGCAGTATAAGACAGGGGTCCTACAATGAGCAGTTCTTC.

The CDR3 loop reads CASSLWGNLPYEQYF. CDR3 sequence (DNA): TGTGCCAGCAGTTTGTGGGGGAACCTTCCCTACGAGCAGTACTTC. The chain employs TRBV27 and TRBJ2-7; D could derive from TRBD1 or TRBD2 (5 bases each). The V end lost 3 bases, the J end lost 2 bases, and 14 bases lay between the germline ends. CDR1 is MNHEY, CDR2 SMNVEV, per germline (reference sequence). The CDR3 consists of 15 residues.

This chain joins TRBV7-8 and TRBJ2-7; D is ambiguous. This CDR3 contains 12 residues. V lost 0 bases, J lost 2 bases, and 2 bases lay in between. The germline V gene has CDR1 SGHVS and CDR2 FQNEAQ. The CDR3: CASSLATYEQYF. For the CDR3, the DNA is TGTGCCAGCAGCTTAGCGACCTACGAGCAGTACTTC.

The chain recombines TRBV30 with TRBJ1-3, with D possibly TRBD1 on 5 matching bases. V lost 7 bases to trimming and J lost 0 bases, with 16 bases between them. Germline-derived CDR1 and CDR2 are GTSNPN and SVGIG (reference sequence). The CDR3 totals 15 residues. The CDR3: CAYAGKGLSGNTIYF. DNA for the CDR3: TGTGCCTACGCCGGTAAGGGACTCTCTGGAAACACCATATATTTT. Together with reference TRBV30 and TRBJ1-3, the CDR3 gives the full variable domain: SQTIHQWPATLVQPVGSPLSLECTVEGTSNPNLYWYRQAAGRGLQLLFYSVGIGQISSEVPQNLSASRPQDRQFILSSKKLLLSDSGFYLCAYAGKGLSGNTIYFGEGSWLTVV.

This clone has just a few counts. The chain employs TRBV20-1 and TRBJ1-1; D is unclear. The CDR3 is 13 amino acids. Trimming shortened V by 3 bases and J by 5 bases, and 13 bases separated the two germline ends. Germline lookup yields CDR1 DFQATT and CDR2 SNEGSKA (reference sequence). The CDR3 DNA follows: TGCAGTGCTAGTTTCCAGTCGGGAACTGAAGCTTTCTTT. Translating it yields CSASFQSGTEAFF.

The chain links TRBV6-4 to TRBJ1-2; unclear D gene. Germline V lookup: CDR1 MRHNA, CDR2 SNTAGT. The length of the CDR3 is 14 residues. Deletions cut 6 bases from V and 0 bases from J, with 11 bases between. The CDR3 sequence: CASRLSLANYGYTF. CDR3 nucleotides: TGTGCCAGCAGGCTGAGCTTAGCTAACTATGGCTACACCTTC.

Written as DNA, the CDR3 is TGTGCCAGCAGCCCCGGGGGTAGCGGGAGTGTTTATGAGCAGTTCTTC. Translated: CASSPGGSGSVYEQFF. This chain uses TRBV11-1 with TRBJ2-1, with 9 positions matching TRBD2. In germline, CDR1 is SGHAT, CDR2 FQDESV (reference sequence). The length of the CDR3 is 16 residues. Trimming took 5 bases from V and 8 from J; bases not matched to a gene: 13.

The rearrangement uses TRBV9 and TRBJ2-7; the D call may be TRBD1 or TRBD2 (5 bases each). The CDR3 consists of 14 residues. The germline V gene has CDR1 SGDLS and CDR2 YYNGEE. Trimming shortened V by 0 bases and J by 7 bases, and 14 bases separated the two germline ends. CDR3 protein: CASSVGGVGAEQYF. The CDR3, as DNA: TGTGCCAGCAGCGTAGGAGGGGTTGGGGCAGAGCAGTACTTC.

The rearrangement joins TRBV10-3 to TRBJ2-2, with 9 bases matching TRBD2. Germline lookup yields CDR1 ENHRY and CDR2 SYGVKD. Germline trimming cut 11 bases from V and 7 bases from J; bases unmatched to any gene: 14. The CDR3 runs 15 residues. The CDR3 DNA reads TGTGCCGTCCAGGCCTCTCTAGCGGGGTTCGGGGAGCTGTTTTTT. It specifies CAVQASLAGFGELFF.

CDR3 bases: TGCAGTGCTAGTAGCGGGGTCCAAGAGACCCAGTACTTC. It is translated as CSASSGVQETQYF. The chain recombines TRBV20-1 with TRBJ2-5; 8 bases fit TRBD2. The V and J ends lost 3 bases and 1 base, in that order; junction bases with no gene match: 1. CDR3 size: 13 residues. Germline V gene lookup returns CDR1 DFQATT and CDR2 SNEGSKA (reference sequence).